This T cell receptor (beta chain) was identified during a study of low-dose radiotherapy and immunotherapy resistance in tumors. Whole-study context: Doses delivered to Cohort 2 were 1 Gy per fraction every two weeks, amounting to 13 Gy over 26 weeks.

Alpha- and beta-chain coverage of first-strand cDNA came from TRAV- and TRBV-specific primers. The TCRs were subjected to amplification over approximately 20 PCR cycles employing a constant-region primer in conjunction with a V-primer adapter. Each CDR3 protein gets one entry after TCRdb re-called the reads with MiXCR. The data show about 11,000 distinct CDR3 sequences, with approximately 51% seen just once and more than 8% held by the top ten. This clonotype was observed a handful of times. Germline lookup yields CDR1 MNHEY and CDR2 SVGAGI. V lost 2 bases and J lost 8, with 16 bases in between. The CDR3 is 15 residues long.

The sequence derives from a human donor with advanced metastatic prostate, ovarian, gallbladder or colorectal cancer (not recorded which). This table probably holds off-target reads from a library built for another chain. The V call is TRBV6-5, the J call TRBJ2-4, with D unresolved. CDR3 nucleotides: TGTGCCAGCAGTTACCCCATCATCCCTAAAGACATTCAGTACTTC. It is translated as CASSYPIIPKDIQYF.